These 17 T cell receptor beta chains came from one sample sequenced in a study of blood T cell repertoires in COVID-19. Sequenced by immunoSEQ multiplex PCR; TCRdb stores in-frame clones only, minus some. There are around 110,000 clones in the sample; about 83% occur only once, and under 4% lies in the top ten. Sequencing input: PBMCs or T cells enriched from blood (not recorded which). These receptors all come from a woman in her thirties who had recovered from COVID-19.

The V call is TRBV21-1, the J call TRBJ2-7; the table calls TRBD2, which could not be checked here. TRBV21-1 corresponds to a pseudogene. CDR3 length: 14 residues. CDR3: CASSVRDSNYEQYF. The CDR3, as DNA: TGTGCCAGCAGCGTCCGGGACTCTAACTACGAGCAGTACTTC.

The chain couples TRBV6-2 or TRBV6-3 to TRBJ1-6; D remains ambiguous. The CDR3 spans 15 residues. Germline V gene data show CDR1 as MNHEY and CDR2 as SVGEGT. The germline V and J ends were trimmed by 2 bases and 8 bases, with 13 bases remaining between them. Written as DNA, the CDR3 is TGTGCCAGCAGTTACATGTCGACTAGGTATTCACCCCTCCACTTT. As protein: CASSYMSTRYSPLHF.

The CDR3 loop reads CASSQEPRGQTETNSPLHF. Here the CDR3 DNA reads TGCGCCAGCAGCCAAGAACCGCGCGGACAGACAGAGACGAATTCACCCCTCCACTTT. V gene TRBV4-1 combines with J gene TRBJ1-6; a possible D gene is TRBD1 (6 bases). Germline V gene data show CDR1 as MGHRA and CDR2 as YSYEKL. Trimming left V 0 bases short and J 7 bases short, with 22 bases between. This CDR3 is 19 amino acids long.

The J gene is TRBJ1-2, the V gene TRBV25-1, with a weak D call TRBD1 (5 bases). V dropped 1 base and J dropped 1 base, with 7 bases sitting between them. The CDR3 is made up of 14 amino acids. Germline CDR1 and CDR2: MGHDK and SYGVNS. The CDR3 region is CASSESGNNYGYTF. The CDR3 DNA reads TGTGCCAGCAGTGAATCAGGGAATAACTATGGCTACACCTTC.

The chain is built from TRBV30 and TRBJ2-7; D remains ambiguous. This CDR3 contains 12 residues. Germline V gives CDR1 GTSNPN, CDR2 SVGIG (reference sequence). V was clipped by 4 bases and J by 2 bases, with 9 bases between them. CDR3 coding DNA: TGTGCCTGGACCGTCGACACCTACGAGCAGTACTTC. Translated, it gives CAWTVDTYEQYF.

This chain uses TRBV28 with TRBJ2-3; 10 nucleotides line up with TRBD2. The CDR3 spans 15 residues. The V segment lost 6 bases and the J segment 2 bases; nucleotides outside the gene matches: 5. Germline V gives CDR1 MDHEN, CDR2 SYDVKM. CDR3 DNA sequence: TGTGCCAGCAGCCTAGCGGGAGAGGTCACAGATACGCAGTATTTT. This gives the protein CASSLAGEVTDTQYF.

The chain joins TRBV12-2 to TRBJ1-6. TRBV12-2 is tagged as a pseudogene. This CDR3 contains 15 residues. CDR3 loop: CASRPTREPNSPLHF. Here the CDR3 DNA reads TGTGCAAGTCGCCCGACCCGGGAGCCTAATTCACCCCTCCACTTT.

V is TRBV11-2 and J is TRBJ1-1; TRBD1 might be the D (6 bases). The germline V and J ends were trimmed by 4 bases and 5 bases, with 14 bases remaining between them. The CDR3 totals 14 residues. Per the germline V gene, CDR1 is SGHAT and CDR2 is FQNNGV. CDR3 amino acids: CASSSWNRETEAFF. The CDR3 coding sequence is TGTGCCAGCAGCTCGTGGAACAGGGAGACTGAAGCTTTCTTT.

This chain uses TRBV19 with TRBJ2-7; the match to TRBD2 covers 11 bases. The J segment lost 1 base and the V segment lost 1 base, leaving 6 bases of the junction unmatched. CDR1 is LNHDA, CDR2 SQIVND, per germline (reference sequence). This CDR3 is built from 17 residues. CDR3 bases: TGTGCCAGTAGTATAGGTCCTCTAGCGGGAGGTTCCTACGAGCAGTACTTC. Protein product: CASSIGPLAGGSYEQYF.

The CDR3 region is CASIHRGAEKLFF. CDR3 in DNA: TGTGCCAGCATCCACAGGGGTGCGGAAAAACTGTTTTTT. This chain joins TRBV14 and TRBJ1-4, with TRBD1 identical over 7 bases. The V gene's germline CDR1 is SGHDN and CDR2 FVKESK. This CDR3 spans 13 amino acids. V lost 7 bases to trimming and J lost 8 bases; unmatched junction nucleotides: 7.

This sequence joins TRBV18 and TRBJ2-5; 9 bases map to TRBD2. The CDR3 has 16 residues. In germline, CDR1 is KGHSH, CDR2 LQKENI. J was trimmed by 1 base and V by 3 bases; bases with no gene match: 6. The CDR3 coding sequence is TGTGCCAGCTCACCTATAGCGGGAGTCATCCAAGAGACCCAGTACTTC. This gives the protein CASSPIAGVIQETQYF.

The chain uses TRBV10-1 and TRBJ2-5, with TRBD1 matching 9 bases. J gave up 4 bases and V 7 bases, and 4 bases lay outside the gene matches. Germline-derived CDR1 and CDR2 are WNHNN and SYGVQD (reference sequence). CDR3 length: 13 amino acids. Written as DNA, the CDR3 is TGCGCCAGCATAGGGACAGGGCCAGAGACCCAGTACTTC. It codes for CASIGTGPETQYF.

The V and J genes are TRBV6-5 and TRBJ1-4; D is undetermined. The CDR3 has 15 amino acids. Looked up from germline, CDR1 is MNHEY and CDR2 is SVGAGI. Trimming shortened V by 4 bases and J by 7 bases, and 16 bases separated the two germline ends. CDR3 protein: CASSLRRPPGEKLFF. For the CDR3, the DNA is TGTGCCAGCAGTTTACGGCGGCCGCCCGGTGAAAAACTGTTTTTT.

The chain has TRBV9 and TRBJ2-3; TRBD2 agrees at 7 bases. The germline CDR1 and CDR2 sequences are SGDLS and YYNGEE. The CDR3 totals 19 residues. The trim removed 0 bases at V and 4 bases at J, leaving 17 bases unmatched. CDR3 region: CASSVVPVGAGKRADTQYF. CDR3 DNA: TGTGCCAGCAGCGTAGTTCCTGTAGGAGCGGGGAAGAGGGCAGATACGCAGTATTTT. The full variable domain, completed using reference TRBV9 and TRBJ2-3, is DSGVTQTPKHLITATGQRVTLRCSPRSGDLSVYWYQQSLDQGLQFLIQYYNGEERAKGNILERFSAQQFPDLHSELNLSSLELGDSALYFCASSVVPVGAGKRADTQYFGPGTRLTVL.

The J gene is TRBJ2-1, the V gene TRBV4-2, with TRBD2 matching 7 bases. This CDR3 is 16 amino acids long. The V gene's germline CDR1 is LGHNA and CDR2 YNFKEQ. V shed 0 bases, J shed 4 bases, and the junction held 6 bases outside the gene matches. This CDR3 is CASSQDEGGGYNEQFF. The CDR3 nucleotides are TGTGCCAGCAGCCAAGATGAGGGCGGGGGTTACAATGAGCAGTTCTTC.

This clone was found once. For the CDR3, the DNA is TGTGCCAGCACTCGGGACAGGGGCTATGGCTACACCTTC. Its translation is CASTRDRGYGYTF. This sequence joins TRBV2 and TRBJ1-2; 10 bases are shared with TRBD1. This CDR3 contains 13 residues. Unmatched junction bases numbered 3, after V lost 7 bases and J lost 4 bases. Per germline, CDR1 SNHLY and CDR2 FYNNEI.

V gene TRBV29-1 combines with J gene TRBJ1-4; weak D call: TRBD1 (5 bases). Germline CDR1 SQVTM, CDR2 ANQGSEA. Trimming pared 4 bases from V and 6 bases from J, leaving 18 bases between. The CDR3 is 15 amino acids. CDR3 amino acids: CSVGGGVVSDEKLFF. DNA for the CDR3: TGCAGCGTTGGCGGGGGAGTAGTGAGCGATGAAAAACTGTTTTTT.